The 14 T cell receptor beta chains in this list originate from one sample, sequenced in a study of radiotherapy plus CTLA-4 blockade in lung cancer listed by TCRdb under 2018. The library was built by means of the immunoSEQ multiplex PCR assay. Entries here come from immuneACCESS through TCRdb and include only in-frame sequences with V and J called. Some clones fail to appear in such tables; in the studies checked, an unresolved V gene covers under half of the shortfall, and the cause of the remainder is unknown. This sample comprises fewer than 140,000 clones, more than 75% of them detected only once. Of the sample, over 2% falls within the top ten clones. The source was peripheral blood, collected from a patient treated with radiotherapy plus ipilimumab. These receptors originate from a human donor with non-small cell lung cancer that progressed on radiotherapy plus ipilimumab. Some clones in this sample may be carry-over from other donors' samples.

This chain joins TRBV5-3 and TRBJ2-5; D ambiguous. TRBV5-3 is designated an ORF whose function remains uncertain. V shed 7 bases and J shed 5 bases, with 6 bases lying between them. The CDR3 runs to 10 residues. CDR3 bases: TGTGCCAGATTCGGTGAGACCCAGTACTTC. It translates to CARFGETQYF.

The rearrangement links TRBV19 to TRBJ1-6; D not certain. From germline, CDR1 is LNHDA and CDR2 SQIVND (reference sequence). The CDR3 spans 12 residues. The V and J ends lost 5 bases and 7 bases respectively, with 6 bases between them. The CDR3 protein is CASSGANSPLHF. The CDR3, as DNA: TGTGCCAGTAGTGGAGCCAATTCACCCCTCCACTTT.

The J gene is TRBJ1-1, the V gene TRBV7-9; no clear D gene. The CDR3 length is 13 residues. Germline V gives CDR1 SEHNR, CDR2 FQNEAQ (reference sequence). V was trimmed by 5 bases and J by 1 base, leaving 8 bases between them. The CDR3 sequence is CASSTEGNTEAFF. The CDR3 DNA reads TGTGCCAGCAGCACGGAGGGGAACACTGAAGCTTTCTTT.

This clone was counted once. The chain is built from TRBV28 and TRBJ1-5; D call uncertain. Trimming took off 2 bases at V and 0 bases at J, with 14 bases between the two ends. The CDR3 is made up of 17 amino acids. Germline CDR1 is MDHEN and CDR2 is SYDVKM. The CDR3 DNA reads as TGTGCCAGCAGTTTAGTAGGGTTGAAAATTAGCAATCAGCCCCAGCATTTT. Translation gives CASSLVGLKISNQPQHF.

This clone was observed a single time. This chain joins TRBV5-1 and TRBJ2-1, with 8 bases matching TRBD1. The CDR3 runs 15 residues. In germline, CDR1 is SGHRS, CDR2 YFSETQ. V shed 4 bases and J 10 bases; nucleotides not matched to a gene: 13. The CDR3 DNA reads as TGCGCCAGCAGCGACCCAACGACAGGGGTTGGGGAGCAGTTCTTC. Encoded protein: CASSDPTTGVGEQFF.

This clone came up once. The chain joins TRBV6-5 to TRBJ2-6, with D possibly matching TRBD1 (5 bases). This CDR3 is 15 amino acids long. Germline values: CDR1 MNHEY, CDR2 SVGAGI. V lost 7 bases to trimming and J lost 6 bases, with 16 bases between them. Written as DNA, the CDR3 is TGTGCCAGCACCGGACAACATAGAGAGGCCAACGTCCTGACTTTC. Its translation: CASTGQHREANVLTF.

This chain connects TRBV5-4 to TRBJ2-7; 8 bases are a match to TRBD2. CDR1 and CDR2 (germline): SGHNT, YYREEE (reference sequence). V gave up 4 bases and J gave up 3 bases; unmatched junction bases: 9. This CDR3 region has 15 residues. The CDR3 loop reads CASSPPGTSRYEQYF. The CDR3 DNA reads as TGTGCCAGCAGCCCCCCCGGGACTAGTCGCTACGAGCAGTACTTC. Complete variable domain (other parts from reference TRBV5-4 and TRBJ2-7): ETGVTQSPTHLIKTRGQQVTLRCSSQSGHNTVSWYQQALGQGPQFIFQYYREEENGRGNFPPRFSGLQFPNYSSELNVNALELDDSALYLCASSPPGTSRYEQYFGPGTRLTVT.

J is TRBJ2-5 and V is TRBV10-1; D gene ambiguous. The germline V gene encodes CDR1 WNHNN and CDR2 SYGVQD (reference sequence). This CDR3 spans 15 amino acids. The V gene lost 3 bases and the J gene lost 2 bases, with 13 bases spanning the gap. In DNA, the CDR3 is TGCGCCAGCAGTGAAAGGACGGCCAGTCAAGAGACCCAGTACTTC. Its translation is CASSERTASQETQYF.

The V call is TRBV7-9, the J call TRBJ1-1; TRBD1 is a possible D gene (6 bases). CDR3 length: 14 residues. The germline V gene encodes CDR1 SEHNR and CDR2 FQNEAQ (reference sequence). Trimming stripped 4 bases from V and 3 bases from J, with 12 bases between. CDR3: CASSYPGQHTEAFF. CDR3 coding DNA: TGTGCCAGCAGCTACCCCGGACAGCACACTGAAGCTTTCTTT.

V gene TRBV5-4 combines with J gene TRBJ2-7, with TRBD1 as a possible D gene (6 bases). Germline V gene sequence: CDR1 SGHNT, CDR2 YYREEE (reference sequence). Trimming pared 0 bases from V and 1 base from J, leaving 8 bases between. The length of the CDR3 is 14 residues. The DNA for the CDR3 is TGTGCCAGCAGCTTGGGACAGGTTTCCTACGAGCAGTACTTC. It specifies CASSLGQVSYEQYF. Filled out from reference TRBV5-4 and TRBJ2-7, the complete variable domain reads ETGVTQSPTHLIKTRGQQVTLRCSSQSGHNTVSWYQQALGQGPQFIFQYYREEENGRGNFPPRFSGLQFPNYSSELNVNALELDDSALYLCASSLGQVSYEQYFGPGTRLTVT.

The chain joins TRBV19 to TRBJ2-1; 7 nucleotides align to TRBD1. V was clipped by 0 bases and J by 8 bases; unmatched bases: 10. Germline V gene sequence: CDR1 LNHDA, CDR2 SQIVND (reference sequence). The CDR3 contains 16 residues. CDR3 loop: CASSIDLEVGGDEQFF. The CDR3 DNA is TGTGCCAGTAGTATAGATCTAGAGGTAGGGGGCGATGAGCAGTTCTTC.

This chain connects TRBV5-1 to TRBJ1-4; 8 bases fit TRBD1. Per the germline V gene, CDR1 is SGHRS and CDR2 is YFSETQ. This CDR3 has 16 residues. The V and J ends lost 4 bases and 5 bases, in that order; junction bases with no gene match: 10. The CDR3 here is CASSLGRTGLNEKLFF. The CDR3 DNA reads as TGCGCCAGCAGCCTCGGCCGGACAGGGCTAAATGAAAAACTGTTTTTT.

The chain employs TRBV13 and TRBJ2-1; D is possibly TRBD2 (5 bases). Germline CDR1 reads PRHDT; CDR2 reads FYEKMQ (reference sequence). With 0 bases removed from V and 7 bases from J, the gap between germline ends came to 19 bases. The CDR3 spans 17 residues. As DNA, the CDR3 is TGTGCCAGCAGCTTAGGCGCGGGTTCCCTCCTATGGAATGAGCAGTTCTTC. This gives the protein CASSLGAGSLLWNEQFF.

The rearrangement uses TRBV9 and TRBJ2-5; 11 bases fit TRBD2. With V trimmed by 2 bases and J by 5 bases, 14 bases remained unmatched. Germline-derived CDR1 and CDR2 are SGDLS and YYNGEE. CDR3 length: 18 amino acids. CDR3: CASSVGETSGGSGETQYF. Here the CDR3 DNA reads TGTGCCAGCAGCGTGGGTGAAACTAGCGGGGGCTCCGGGGAGACCCAGTACTTC.